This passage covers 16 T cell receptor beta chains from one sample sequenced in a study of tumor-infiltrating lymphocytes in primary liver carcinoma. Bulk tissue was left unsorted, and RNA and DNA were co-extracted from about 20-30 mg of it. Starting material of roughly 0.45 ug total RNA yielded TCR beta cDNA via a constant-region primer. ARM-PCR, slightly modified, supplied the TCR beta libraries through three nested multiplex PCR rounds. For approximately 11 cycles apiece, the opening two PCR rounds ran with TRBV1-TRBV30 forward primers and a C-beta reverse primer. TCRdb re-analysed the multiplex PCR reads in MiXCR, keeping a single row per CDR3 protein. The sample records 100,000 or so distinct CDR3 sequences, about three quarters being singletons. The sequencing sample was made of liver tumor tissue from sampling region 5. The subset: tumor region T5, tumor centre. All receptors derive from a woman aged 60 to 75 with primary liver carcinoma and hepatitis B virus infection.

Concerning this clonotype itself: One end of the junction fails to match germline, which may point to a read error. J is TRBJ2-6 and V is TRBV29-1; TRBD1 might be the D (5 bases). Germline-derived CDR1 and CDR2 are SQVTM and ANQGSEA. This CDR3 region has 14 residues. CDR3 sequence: CSVDSSPGANVLTF. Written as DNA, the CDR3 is TGCAGCGTTGATAGTAGCCCTGGGGCCAACGTCCTGACATTC.

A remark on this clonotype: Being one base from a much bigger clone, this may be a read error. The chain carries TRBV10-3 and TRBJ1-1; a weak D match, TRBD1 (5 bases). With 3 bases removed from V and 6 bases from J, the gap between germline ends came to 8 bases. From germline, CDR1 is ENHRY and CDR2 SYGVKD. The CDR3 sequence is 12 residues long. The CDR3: CAISERGAEAFF. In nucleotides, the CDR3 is TGTGCCATCAGTGAACGGGGGGCTGAAGCTTTCTTT.

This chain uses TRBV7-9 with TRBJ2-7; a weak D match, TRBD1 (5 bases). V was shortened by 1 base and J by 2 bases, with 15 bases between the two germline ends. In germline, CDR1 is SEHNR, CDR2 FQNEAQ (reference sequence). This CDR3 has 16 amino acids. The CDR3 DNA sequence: TGTGCCAGCAGCTTAGGGGGCGCGTTGGTCCCCTACGAGCAGTACTTC. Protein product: CASSLGGALVPYEQYF.

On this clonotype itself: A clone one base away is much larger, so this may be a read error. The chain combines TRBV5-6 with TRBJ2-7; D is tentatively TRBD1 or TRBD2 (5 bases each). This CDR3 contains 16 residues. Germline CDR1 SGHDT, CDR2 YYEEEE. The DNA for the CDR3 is TGTGCCAGCAGCTTGGATGGGGGAGATCACTCTTACGAGCAGCACTTC. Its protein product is CASSLDGGDHSYEQHF.

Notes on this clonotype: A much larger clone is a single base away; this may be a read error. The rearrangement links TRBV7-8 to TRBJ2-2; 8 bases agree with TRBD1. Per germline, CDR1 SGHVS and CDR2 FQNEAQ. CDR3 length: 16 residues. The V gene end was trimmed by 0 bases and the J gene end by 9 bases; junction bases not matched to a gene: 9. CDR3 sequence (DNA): TGTGCCAGCAGCTTAGCGGTGGGGCAGGGGGCCTGGGAGCTGTTTTTT. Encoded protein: CASSLAVGQGAWELFF.

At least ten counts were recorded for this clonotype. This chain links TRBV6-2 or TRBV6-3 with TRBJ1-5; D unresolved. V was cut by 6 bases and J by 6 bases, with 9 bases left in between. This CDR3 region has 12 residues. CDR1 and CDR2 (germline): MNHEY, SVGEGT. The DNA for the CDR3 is TGTGCCAGCAGCCCTGTAGGTCAGCCCCAGCATTTT. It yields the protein CASSPVGQPQHF.

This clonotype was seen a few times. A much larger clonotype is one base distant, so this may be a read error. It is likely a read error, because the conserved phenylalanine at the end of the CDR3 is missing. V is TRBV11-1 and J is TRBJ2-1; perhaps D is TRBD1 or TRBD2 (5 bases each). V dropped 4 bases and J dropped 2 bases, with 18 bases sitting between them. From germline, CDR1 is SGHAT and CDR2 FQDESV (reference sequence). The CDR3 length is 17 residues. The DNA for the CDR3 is TGTGCCAGCAGCTCTAGATTCAGGGAGAAAGCCTACAATGAGCAGTTCCTC. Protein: CASSSRFREKAYNEQFL.

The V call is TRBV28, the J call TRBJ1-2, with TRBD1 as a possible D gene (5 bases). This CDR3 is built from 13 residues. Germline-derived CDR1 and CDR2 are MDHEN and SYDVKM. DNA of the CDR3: TGTGTCACACAGGTCGGAGGGTTGAATGACTACACCTTC. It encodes CVTQVGGLNDYTF.

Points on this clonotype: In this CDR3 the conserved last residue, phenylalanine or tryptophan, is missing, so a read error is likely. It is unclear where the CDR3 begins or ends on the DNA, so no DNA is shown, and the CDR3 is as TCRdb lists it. The CDR3 is CASSLWGPSYEQHL. The chain carries TRBV11-2 and TRBJ2-7. Per the germline V gene, CDR1 is SGHAT and CDR2 is FQNNGV. A total of 14 residues make up the CDR3, ends included.

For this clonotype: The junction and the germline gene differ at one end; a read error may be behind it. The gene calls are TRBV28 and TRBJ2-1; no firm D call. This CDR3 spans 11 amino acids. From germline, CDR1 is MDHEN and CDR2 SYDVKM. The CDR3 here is CPSSQRSDQFF. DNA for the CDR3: TGTCCCAGCAGTCAGAGAAGTGATCAGTTCTTC.

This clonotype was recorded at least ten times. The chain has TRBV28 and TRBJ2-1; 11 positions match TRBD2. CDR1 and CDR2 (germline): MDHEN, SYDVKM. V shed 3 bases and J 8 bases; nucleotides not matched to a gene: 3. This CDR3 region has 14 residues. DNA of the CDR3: TGTGCCAGCAGTTTCCTAGCGGGAGGAGATGAGCAGTTCTTC. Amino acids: CASSFLAGGDEQFF.

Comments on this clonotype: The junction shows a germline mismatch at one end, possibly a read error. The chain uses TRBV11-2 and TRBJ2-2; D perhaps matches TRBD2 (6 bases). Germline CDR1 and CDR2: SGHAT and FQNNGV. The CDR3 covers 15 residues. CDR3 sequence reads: CASSRGASGTGELFF. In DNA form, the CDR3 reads TGTGCCAGCAGCCGCGGGGCTAGTGGCACCGGAGAGCTGTTTTTT.

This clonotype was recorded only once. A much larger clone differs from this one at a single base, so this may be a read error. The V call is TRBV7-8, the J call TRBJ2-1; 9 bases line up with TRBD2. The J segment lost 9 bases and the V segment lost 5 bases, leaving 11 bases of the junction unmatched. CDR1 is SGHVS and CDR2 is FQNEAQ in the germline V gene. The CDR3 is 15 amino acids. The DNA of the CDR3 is TGTGCCAGCAGCCACAGGACTAGCGCCGGTAGTGAGCAGTTCTTC. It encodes CASSHRTSAGSEQFF.

The CDR3 DNA sequence: TGTGCCAGCAGCCCGGGACTAGCGGGCGGCGAGCAGTACGTC. As protein: CASSPGLAGGEQYV. This chain uses TRBV7-9 with TRBJ2-7, with 12 nucleotides matching TRBD2. The CDR3 sequence is 14 residues long. Germline CDR1 SEHNR, CDR2 FQNEAQ (reference sequence). Trimming cost V 5 bases and J 6 bases; bases outside gene matches: 5.

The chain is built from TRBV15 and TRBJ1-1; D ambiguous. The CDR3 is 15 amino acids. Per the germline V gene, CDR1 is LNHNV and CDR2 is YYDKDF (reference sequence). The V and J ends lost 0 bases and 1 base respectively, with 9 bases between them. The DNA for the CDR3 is TGTGCCACCAGCAGAGACCGGCAGCCGAACACTGAAGCTTTCTTT. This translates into CATSRDRQPNTEAFF. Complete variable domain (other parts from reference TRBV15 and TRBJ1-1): DAMVIQNPRYQVTQFGKPVTLSCSQTLNHNVMYWYQQKSSQAPKLLFHYYDKDFNNEADTPDNFQSRRPNTSFCFLDIRSPGLGDTAMYLCATSRDRQPNTEAFFGQGTRLTVV.

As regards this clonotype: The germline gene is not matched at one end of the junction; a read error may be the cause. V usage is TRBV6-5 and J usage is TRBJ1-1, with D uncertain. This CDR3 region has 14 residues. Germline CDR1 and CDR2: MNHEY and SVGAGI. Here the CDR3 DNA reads TGTGCCAGCCGTTATGTCCTAGGGATTACTGAAGCTTTCTTT. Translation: CASRYVLGITEAFF.